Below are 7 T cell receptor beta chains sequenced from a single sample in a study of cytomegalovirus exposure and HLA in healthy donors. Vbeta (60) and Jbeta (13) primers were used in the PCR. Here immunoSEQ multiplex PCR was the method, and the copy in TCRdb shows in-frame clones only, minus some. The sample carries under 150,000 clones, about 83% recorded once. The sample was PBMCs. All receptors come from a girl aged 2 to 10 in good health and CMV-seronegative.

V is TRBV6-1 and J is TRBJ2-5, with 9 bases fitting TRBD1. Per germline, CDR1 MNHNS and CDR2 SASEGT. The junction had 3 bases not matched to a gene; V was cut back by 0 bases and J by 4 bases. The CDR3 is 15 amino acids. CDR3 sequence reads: CASSEATGGAETQYF. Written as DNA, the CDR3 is TGTGCCAGCAGTGAAGCAACAGGGGGCGCAGAGACCCAGTACTTC.

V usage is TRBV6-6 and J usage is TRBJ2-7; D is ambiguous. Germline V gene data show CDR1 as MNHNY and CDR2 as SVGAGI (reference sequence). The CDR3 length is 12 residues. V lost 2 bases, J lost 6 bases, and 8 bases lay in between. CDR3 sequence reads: CASSYPGFEQYF. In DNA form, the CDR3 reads TGTGCCAGCAGTTACCCAGGCTTCGAGCAGTACTTC.

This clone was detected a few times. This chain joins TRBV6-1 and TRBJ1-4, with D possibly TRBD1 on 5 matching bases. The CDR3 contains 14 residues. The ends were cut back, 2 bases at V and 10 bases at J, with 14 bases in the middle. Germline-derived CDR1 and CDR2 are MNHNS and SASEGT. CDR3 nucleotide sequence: TGTGCCAGCAGTGAAATCTTGCAGGGCGCAAAACTGTTTTTT. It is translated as CASSEILQGAKLFF.

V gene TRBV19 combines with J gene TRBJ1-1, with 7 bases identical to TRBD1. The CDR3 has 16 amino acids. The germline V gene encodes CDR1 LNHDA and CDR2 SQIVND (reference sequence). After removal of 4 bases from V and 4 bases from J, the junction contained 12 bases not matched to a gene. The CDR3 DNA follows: TGTGCCAGTAGTAAAGGTGGTGTCAGGGGGAGCACTGAAGCTTTCTTT. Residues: CASSKGGVRGSTEAFF.

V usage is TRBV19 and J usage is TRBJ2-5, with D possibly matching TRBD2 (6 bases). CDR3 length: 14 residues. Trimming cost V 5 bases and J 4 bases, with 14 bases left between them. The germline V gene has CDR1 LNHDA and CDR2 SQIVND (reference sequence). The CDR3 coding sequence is TGTGCCAGTAGTCGGGGACTGAAGAGAGAGACCCAGTACTTC. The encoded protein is CASSRGLKRETQYF.

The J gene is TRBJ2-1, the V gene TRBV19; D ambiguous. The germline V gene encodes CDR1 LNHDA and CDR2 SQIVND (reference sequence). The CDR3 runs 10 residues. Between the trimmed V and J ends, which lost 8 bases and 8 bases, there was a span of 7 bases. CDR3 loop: CASGAYEQFF. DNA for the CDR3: TGTGCCAGTGGAGCTTATGAGCAGTTCTTC.

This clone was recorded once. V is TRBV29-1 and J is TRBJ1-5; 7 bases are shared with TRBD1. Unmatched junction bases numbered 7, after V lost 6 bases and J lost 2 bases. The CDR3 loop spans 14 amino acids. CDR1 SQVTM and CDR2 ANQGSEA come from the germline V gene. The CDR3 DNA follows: TGCAGCGTCTTACAGGGGAACGGCAATCAGCCCCAGCATTTT. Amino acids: CSVLQGNGNQPQHF.